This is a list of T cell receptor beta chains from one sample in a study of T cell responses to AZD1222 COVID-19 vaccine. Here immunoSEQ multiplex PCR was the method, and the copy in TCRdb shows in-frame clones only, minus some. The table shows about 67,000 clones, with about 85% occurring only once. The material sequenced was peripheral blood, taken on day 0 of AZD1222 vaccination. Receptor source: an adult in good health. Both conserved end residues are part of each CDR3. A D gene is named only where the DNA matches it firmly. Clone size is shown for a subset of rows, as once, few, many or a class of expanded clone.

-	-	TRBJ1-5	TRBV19	CASNLGGGVYSNQPQHF	TGTGCCAGTAACCTTGGAGGGGGGGTTTATAGCAATCAGCCCCAGCATTTT
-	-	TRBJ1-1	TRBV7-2	CASSWRGGNTEAFF	TGTGCCAGCAGCTGGAGGGGAGGGAACACTGAAGCTTTCTTT
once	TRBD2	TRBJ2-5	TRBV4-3	CASSQDPAGGPRETQYF	TGCGCCAGCAGCCAAGATCCGGCGGGGGGCCCCCGAGAGACCCAGTACTTC
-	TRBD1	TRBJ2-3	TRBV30	CAWNWGQGSDTQYF	TGTGCCTGGAACTGGGGACAGGGGTCGGATACGCAGTATTTT
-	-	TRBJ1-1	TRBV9	CASSVAAGMNTEAFF	TGTGCCAGCAGCGTAGCGGCAGGGATGAACACTGAAGCTTTCTTT
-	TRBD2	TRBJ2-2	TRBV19	CASSRPSGGARRTGELFF	TGTGCCAGTAGCCGACCTAGCGGGGGGGCACGGCGGACCGGGGAGCTGTTTTTT
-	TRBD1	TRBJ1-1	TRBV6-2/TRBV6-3	CASSSTGGATEAFF	TGTGCCAGCAGTTCGACAGGGGGGGCCACTGAAGCTTTCTTT
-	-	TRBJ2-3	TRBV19	CASSIPPDTSSTDTQYF	TGTGCCAGTAGTATACCCCCCGACACATCTAGCACAGATACGCAGTATTTT
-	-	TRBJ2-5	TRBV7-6	CASSFGTGTGQETQYF	TGTGCCAGCAGCTTTGGGACCGGAACTGGGCAAGAGACCCAGTACTTC
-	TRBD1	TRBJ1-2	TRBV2	CASIRDSNYGYTF	TGTGCCAGCATCCGGGACAGCAACTATGGCTACACCTTC
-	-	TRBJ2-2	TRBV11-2	CASSPRGVANTGELFF	TGTGCCAGCAGCCCCAGGGGCGTCGCGAACACCGGGGAGCTGTTTTTT
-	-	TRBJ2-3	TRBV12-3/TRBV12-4	CASSFWLRDTQYF	TGTGCCAGCAGTTTTTGGCTGAGAGATACGCAGTATTTT
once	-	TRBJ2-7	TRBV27	CASSYQQGSYEQYF	TGTGCCAGCAGTTACCAACAGGGTTCCTACGAGCAGTACTTC
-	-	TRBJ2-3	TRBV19	CASSISITDTQYF	TGTGCCAGTAGTATCTCAATCACAGATACGCAGTATTTT
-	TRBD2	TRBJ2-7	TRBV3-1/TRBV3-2	CASSPGGVEQYF	TGTGCCAGCAGCCCCGGGGGGGTCGAGCAGTACTTC
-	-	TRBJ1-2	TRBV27	CASSFRGSYGYTF	TGTGCCAGCAGTTTCAGGGGTAGCTATGGCTACACCTTC
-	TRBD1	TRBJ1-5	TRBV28	CASSWPQGAGNQPQHF	TGTGCCAGCAGTTGGCCACAGGGGGCGGGCAATCAGCCCCAGCATTTT
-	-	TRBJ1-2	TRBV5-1	CASSLGRGSGYTF	TGCGCCAGCAGCTTGGGCAGGGGATCAGGCTACACCTTC
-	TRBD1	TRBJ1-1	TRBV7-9	CASISTGGDTEAFF	TGTGCCAGCATCTCTACAGGGGGGGACACTGAAGCTTTCTTT
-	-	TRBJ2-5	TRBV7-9	CASSFGQSQYF	TGTGCCAGCAGCTTTGGACAGTCCCAGTACTTC
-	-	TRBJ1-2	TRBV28	CASSFGLRATGYTF	TGTGCCAGCAGTTTTGGTCTTAGAGCAACAGGCTACACCTTC
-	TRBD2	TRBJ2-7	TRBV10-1	CASSWTSGSEQYF	TGCGCCAGCAGTTGGACTAGCGGATCCGAGCAGTACTTC
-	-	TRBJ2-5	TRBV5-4	CASCWAAEETQYF	TGTGCCTCTTGCTGGGCTGCGGAAGAGACCCAGTACTTC
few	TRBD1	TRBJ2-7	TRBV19	CASDLPGTGLKYF	TGTGCCAGTGACCTCCCCGGGACAGGGCTCAAGTACTTC
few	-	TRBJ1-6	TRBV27	CASNEQGYNSPLHF	TGTGCCAGCAATGAACAGGGTTATAATTCACCCCTCCACTTT
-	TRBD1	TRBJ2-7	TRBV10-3	CAISDRDSSFGEQYF	TGTGCCATCAGTGATAGGGACAGTAGTTTTGGCGAGCAGTACTTC
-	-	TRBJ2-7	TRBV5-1	CASSFNWDNYEQYF	TGCGCCAGCAGCTTTAATTGGGACAACTACGAGCAGTACTTC
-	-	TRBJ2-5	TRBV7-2	CASSLGGGAETQYF	TGTGCCAGCAGCTTAGGCGGGGGCGCGGAGACCCAGTACTTC
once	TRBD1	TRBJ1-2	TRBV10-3	CAISDRDRDYGYTF	TGTGCCATTTCCGACCGGGACAGGGACTATGGCTACACCTTC
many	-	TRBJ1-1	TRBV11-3	CASSLPQGRFTEAFF	TGTGCCAGCAGCTTACCCCAGGGGAGGTTCACTGAAGCTTTCTTT
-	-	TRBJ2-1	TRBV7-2	CASSFGGHNEQFF	TGTGCCAGCAGCTTCGGCGGACACAATGAGCAGTTCTTC